The 8 T cell receptor beta chains listed next were all sequenced from one sample in a study of T cell responses to AZD1222 COVID-19 vaccine. TCRdb's table, derived via immunoSEQ multiplex PCR, lists solely in-frame clones and lacks some. The sample lists around 190,000 clones, 80% to 95% occurring once. The source material was peripheral blood, sampled on day 0 of AZD1222 vaccination. The receptors originated from an adult in good health.

The chain couples TRBV28 to TRBJ1-2, with no clear D. Germline V gene lookup returns CDR1 MDHEN and CDR2 SYDVKM. Trimming took off 5 bases at V and 8 bases at J, with 9 bases between the two ends. The CDR3 is 11 amino acids. In DNA form, the CDR3 reads TGTGCCAGCAGTCCATCGCGGGGCTACACCTTC. This sequence encodes CASSPSRGYTF.

The chain recombines TRBV6-2 or TRBV6-3 with TRBJ1-1, with TRBD1 matching 10 bases. This CDR3 has 15 residues. CDR1 is MNHEY, CDR2 SVGEGT, per germline. The ends lost 2 bases at V and 6 bases at J; junction bases unmatched: 6. CDR3 protein: CASSYRQGAMAEAFF. CDR3 nucleotides: TGTGCCAGCAGTTACCGACAGGGGGCGATGGCTGAAGCTTTCTTT.

The CDR3 DNA is TGTGCCAGCACAGGCTACAATCAGCCCCAGCATTTT. Its protein is CASTGYNQPQHF. The chain recombines TRBV12-3 or TRBV12-4 with TRBJ1-5; D gene uncertain. This CDR3 is 12 amino acids long. Between the trimmed V and J ends, which lost 7 bases and 3 bases, there was a span of 7 bases.

This clone occurred a few times. The chain recombines TRBV5-1 with TRBJ1-3, with TRBD1 matching 11 bases. Germline values: CDR1 SGHRS, CDR2 YFSETQ. The CDR3 runs 17 residues. V lost 4 bases and J lost 0; bases outside the gene matches: 6. The CDR3 region is CASSPRTGGISGNTIYF. The CDR3 DNA sequence: TGCGCCAGCAGCCCACGGACAGGGGGCATCTCTGGAAACACCATATATTTT.

The chain links TRBV6-6 to TRBJ1-2; D call uncertain. This CDR3 contains 17 residues. Trimming left V 5 bases short and J 2 bases short, with 21 bases between. Per germline, CDR1 MNHNY and CDR2 SVGAGI (reference sequence). The CDR3 DNA follows: TGTGCCAGCAGTCCCCGGGCCAGCAAGCTATTAAACTATGGCTACACCTTC. This gives the protein CASSPRASKLLNYGYTF.

The V gene is TRBV12-5, the J gene TRBJ2-5; TRBD2 aligns across 12 bases. CDR1 LGHNT and CDR2 FRNRAP come from the germline V gene. J lost 4 bases, V lost 3 bases, and 12 bases had no gene match. The CDR3 covers 18 residues. The DNA of the CDR3 is TGTGCTAGTGGTTTCCTCGGACTAGCGGGGCAAAGTGGAGAGACCCAGTACTTC. As protein: CASGFLGLAGQSGETQYF.

This chain uses TRBV11-2 with TRBJ2-2, with 7 bases identical to TRBD2. The CDR3 contains 15 residues. Losses at the gene ends were 3 bases for V and 5 bases for J; bases not matched to a gene: 6. CDR1 SGHAT and CDR2 FQNNGV come from the germline V gene. CDR3 region: CASSLTWRGTGELFF. DNA for the CDR3: TGTGCCAGCAGCTTGACATGGCGGGGGACCGGGGAGCTGTTTTTT.

The chain has TRBV7-2 and TRBJ1-5, with 8 bases aligning to TRBD1. With 6 bases clipped from V and 3 bases from J, the junction kept 7 bases outside the gene matches. The CDR3 is 15 amino acids. Per the germline V gene, CDR1 is SGHTA and CDR2 is FQGNSA. The CDR3 reads CASRGQGMYNQPQHF. As DNA, the CDR3 is TGTGCCAGCAGAGGACAGGGAATGTACAATCAGCCCCAGCATTTT. Variable domain in full (rest from reference TRBV7-2 and TRBJ1-5): GAGVSQSPSNKVTEKGKDVELRCDPISGHTALYWYRQSLGQGLEFLIYFQGNSAPDKSGLPSDRFSAERTGGSVSTLTIQRTQQEDSAVYLCASRGQGMYNQPQHFGDGTRLSIL.